This entry lists 26 T cell receptor beta chains sequenced from one sample in a study of T cell repertoires in cytomegalovirus infection. TCRdb analysed the reads with MiXCR anew, one entry per CDR3 protein. The sample holds about a million distinct CDR3 sequences; approximately 32% are singletons and the top ten take around an eighth. Antigen specificity for these receptors is unknown. The material sequenced was cultured CD8+ T cells from PBMCs, taken from culture after CMV antigen stimulation. The receptors were gathered from a human donor in good health (CMV status not recorded). Some clones in this sample may be carry-over from other donors' samples.

For this clonotype: A read error is possible here, since a much larger clone lies one base away. This chain joins TRBV7-2 and TRBJ2-1; no definite D call. This CDR3 has 14 amino acids. The germline V gene encodes CDR1 SGHTA and CDR2 FQGNSA. The CDR3 nucleotides read TGTGCCAGCAGCTCCAGCAGCTTAGGGAATGAGCAGGTCTTC. This sequence encodes CASSSSSLGNEQVF.

This clonotype occurred many times. This chain joins TRBV7-2 and TRBJ2-3; no reliable D call. The V gene lost 4 bases and the J gene lost 2 bases, with 10 bases spanning the gap. In germline, CDR1 is SGHTA, CDR2 FQGNSA. This CDR3 region has 14 residues. The CDR3 sequence: CASSSQLVTDTQYF. The CDR3 coding sequence is TGTGCCAGCAGCTCTCAGCTAGTCACAGATACGCAGTATTTT. The full variable domain, completed using reference TRBV7-2 and TRBJ2-3, is GAGVSQSPSNKVTEKGKDVELRCDPISGHTALYWYRQSLGQGLEFLIYFQGNSAPDKSGLPSDRFSAERTGGSVSTLTIQRTQQEDSAVYLCASSSQLVTDTQYFGPGTRLTVL.

Ten or more counts support this clonotype. The V call is TRBV12-3 or TRBV12-4, the J call TRBJ2-5; 7 nucleotides align to TRBD1. The CDR3 is 16 amino acids. The V gene end was trimmed by 1 base and the J gene end by 1 base; junction bases not matched to a gene: 6. CDR3 sequence (DNA): TGTGCCAGCAGTTTAGTAGGGGGCCTCCGCCAAGAGACCCAGTACTTC. Residues: CASSLVGGLRQETQYF.

The V call is TRBV3-1, the J call TRBJ2-2, with TRBD1 matching 10 bases. The CDR3 has 17 amino acids. In germline, CDR1 is LGHDT, CDR2 YNNKEL (reference sequence). After removal of 6 bases from V and 3 bases from J, the junction contained 10 bases not matched to a gene. The DNA of the CDR3 is TGTGCCAGCAGTACGCTAACTGGGACAGGGGACACCGGGGAGCTGTTTTTT. As protein: CASSTLTGTGDTGELFF.

This clonotype has more than one count but fewer than ten. This rearrangement joins TRBV15 to TRBJ2-7; TRBD1 matches at 7 bases. CDR3 size: 15 residues. Per germline, CDR1 LNHNV and CDR2 YYDKDF (reference sequence). J gave up 5 bases and V 1 base, and 8 bases lay outside the gene matches. The CDR3 DNA reads TGTGCCACCAGCAGAGCAAGACAGGGTTCGGACGAGCAGTACTTC. Amino acid sequence: CATSRARQGSDEQYF.

The chain recombines TRBV7-9 with TRBJ2-2; D may match TRBD1 or TRBD2 (6 bases each). This CDR3 is 17 amino acids long. Germline CDR1 and CDR2: SEHNR and FQNEAQ (reference sequence). Trimming shortened V by 3 bases and J by 0 bases, and 14 bases separated the two germline ends. The CDR3 spells CASSLRYREANTGELFF. The CDR3, as DNA: TGTGCCAGCAGCTTGCGTTACAGGGAGGCGAACACCGGGGAGCTGTTTTTT. The whole variable domain, remainder taken from reference TRBV7-9 and TRBJ2-2, is DTGVSQNPRHKITKRGQNVTFRCDPISEHNRLYWYRQTLGQGPEFLTYFQNEAQLEKSRLLSDRFSAERPKGSFSTLEIQRTEQGDSAMYLCASSLRYREANTGELFFGEGSRLTVL.

This clonotype appeared many times. CDR3 nucleotides: TGTGCCAGCAGCACTCGGACGGTCCAAGAGACCCAGTACTTC. Protein product: CASSTRTVQETQYF. The chain employs TRBV7-8 and TRBJ2-5; D is unresolved. V lost 5 bases and J 1 base, leaving 11 bases between the germline ends. CDR1 is SGHVS and CDR2 is FQNEAQ in the germline V gene. This CDR3 contains 14 residues.

There are many counts of this clonotype. V and J are TRBV7-9 and TRBJ2-5, with 7 bases aligning to TRBD2. Looked up from germline, CDR1 is SEHNR and CDR2 is FQNEAQ (reference sequence). V gave up 0 bases and J gave up 0 bases; unmatched junction bases: 7. The CDR3 contains 17 residues. This CDR3 reads CASSLARLAVYQETQYF. CDR3 in DNA: TGTGCCAGCAGCTTAGCGCGGCTAGCGGTTTACCAAGAGACCCAGTACTTC. The variable domain in full, with the rest retrieved from reference TRBV7-9 and TRBJ2-5, is DTGVSQNPRHKITKRGQNVTFRCDPISEHNRLYWYRQTLGQGPEFLTYFQNEAQLEKSRLLSDRFSAERPKGSFSTLEIQRTEQGDSAMYLCASSLARLAVYQETQYFGPGTRLLVL.

This chain links TRBV7-3 with TRBJ2-6, with D possibly being TRBD2 (5 bases). V lost 2 bases, J lost 4 bases, and 9 bases lay in between. The CDR3 covers 15 residues. CDR1 and CDR2 (germline): SGHTA, FQGTGA. This chain's CDR3 is CASSLRPGGANVLTF. Here the CDR3 DNA reads TGTGCCAGCAGCTTACGCCCGGGAGGGGCCAACGTCCTGACTTTC. Variable domain in full (rest from reference TRBV7-3 and TRBJ2-6): GAGVSQTPSNKVTEKGKYVELRCDPISGHTALYWYRQSLGQGPEFLIYFQGTGAADDSGLPNDRFFAVRPEGSVSTLKIQRTERGDSAVYLCASSLRPGGANVLTFGAGSRLTVL.

This clonotype was seen only a few times. V gene TRBV2 combines with J gene TRBJ2-7, with D possibly matching TRBD1 (7 bases). Germline V gives CDR1 SNHLY, CDR2 FYNNEI. The ends were cut back, 6 bases at V and 1 base at J, with 16 bases in the middle. The CDR3 covers 15 residues. The CDR3 protein is CASSRGDIRSYEQYF. The DNA of the CDR3 is TGTGCCAGCAGCAGGGGGGACATTCGTTCCTACGAGCAGTACTTC.

This clonotype was seen more than once but under ten times. The V and J genes are TRBV5-6 and TRBJ2-7; 9 bases align to TRBD1. The CDR3 is 14 amino acids. The V gene's germline CDR1 is SGHDT and CDR2 YYEEEE. After removal of 4 bases from V and 3 bases from J, the junction contained 5 bases not matched to a gene. The CDR3 coding sequence is TGTGCCAGCAGCGGGGGACAGGGAATCTACGAGCAGTACGTC. It specifies CASSGGQGIYEQYV.

This clonotype occurred many times. The CDR3, as DNA: TGTGCCAGCAGCGACCGAGGGCCTCGCGTCACAGATACGCAGTATTTT. Translating it yields CASSDRGPRVTDTQYF. V is TRBV7-2 and J is TRBJ2-3; a weak D match, TRBD2 (5 bases). Germline CDR1 reads SGHTA; CDR2 reads FQGNSA. Trimming removed 5 bases at V and 2 bases at J, with 17 bases between. CDR3 length: 16 amino acids.

J is TRBJ2-1 and V is TRBV4-1, with 10 bases identical to TRBD1. The germline V gene has CDR1 MGHRA and CDR2 YSYEKL. The CDR3 spans 15 residues. The V segment lost 3 bases and the J segment 8 bases; nucleotides outside the gene matches: 7. In nucleotides, the CDR3 is TGCGCCAGCAGCCAGGCCGGGACAGGGGAGTATGAGCAGTTCTTC. Translated: CASSQAGTGEYEQFF.

V usage is TRBV19 and J usage is TRBJ1-5; D uncertain. The ends were cut back, 2 bases at V and 7 bases at J, with 9 bases in the middle. The germline V gene encodes CDR1 LNHDA and CDR2 SQIVND (reference sequence). This CDR3 has 13 amino acids. DNA of the CDR3: TGTGCCAGTAGTATAAATGGGGTACAGCCCCAGCATTTT. Translated, it gives CASSINGVQPQHF.

CDR3 nucleotide sequence: TGTGCCACGAAGAACGGGCACATAGATACGCAGTATTTT. Its translation is CATKNGHIDTQYF. The chain has TRBV24-1 and TRBJ2-3; D is ambiguous. Germline-derived CDR1 and CDR2 are KGHDR and SFDVKD. V was trimmed by 10 bases and J by 5 bases, leaving 15 bases between them. The CDR3 is 13 residues long.

This clonotype has only a few counts. This chain connects TRBV4-1 to TRBJ1-3; D gene uncertain. The CDR3 contains 12 residues. Germline V gives CDR1 MGHRA, CDR2 YSYEKL. Trimming removed 4 bases at V and 11 bases at J, with 12 bases between. CDR3 region: CASSPEATSIYF. The CDR3 nucleotides are TGCGCCAGCAGCCCAGAAGCGACCTCCATATATTTT.

The gene calls are TRBV5-5 and TRBJ2-3, with TRBD2 matching over 11 bases. There are 15 residues in the CDR3. Germline-derived CDR1 and CDR2 are SGHKS and YYEKEE (reference sequence). V shed 4 bases, J shed 2 bases, and the junction held 3 bases outside the gene matches. The CDR3: CASSRGLAVTDTQYF. The CDR3 region has the DNA TGTGCCAGCAGCCGGGGACTAGCGGTCACAGATACGCAGTATTTT. The variable domain in full, with the rest retrieved from reference TRBV5-5 and TRBJ2-3, is DAGVTQSPTHLIKTRGQQVTLRCSPISGHKSVSWYQQVLGQGPQFIFQYYEKEERGRGNFPDRFSARQFPNYSSELNVNALLLGDSALYLCASSRGLAVTDTQYFGPGTRLTVL.

The chain employs TRBV4-1 and TRBJ1-1; D is unclear. There are 17 residues in the CDR3. Trimming cost V 0 bases and J 4 bases, with 18 bases left between them. Germline CDR1 is MGHRA and CDR2 is YSYEKL. CDR3 DNA sequence: TGCGCCAGCAGCCAAGATATGGCGCCGCCGGGTAGCACTGAAGCTTTCTTT. It codes for CASSQDMAPPGSTEAFF.

The chain recombines TRBV7-9 with TRBJ1-5; D unresolved. V was trimmed by 8 bases and J by 4 bases, leaving 9 bases between them. CDR1 is SEHNR, CDR2 FQNEAQ, per germline (reference sequence). The CDR3 extends over 12 amino acids. The CDR3 loop reads CASCSQNQPQHF. The CDR3 bases are TGTGCCAGCTGCTCGCAGAATCAGCCCCAGCATTTT.

The V gene is TRBV12-5, the J gene TRBJ1-2, with D possibly TRBD1 on 5 matching bases. There are 14 residues in the CDR3. Germline loops: CDR1 LGHNT, CDR2 FRNRAP. Deletions cut 3 bases from V and 2 bases from J, with 10 bases between. The CDR3 sequence is CASGFQGENYGYTF. The CDR3 bases are TGTGCTAGTGGTTTTCAAGGGGAGAACTATGGCTACACCTTC.

This clonotype has just a few counts. The chain couples TRBV6-5 to TRBJ1-6; D is ambiguous. The germline V and J ends were trimmed by 2 bases and 5 bases, with 25 bases remaining between them. The length of the CDR3 is 20 residues. Germline assignment: CDR1 MNHEY and CDR2 SVGAGI. The CDR3: CASSYSWKTHTLKNNSPLHF. CDR3 nucleotides: TGTGCCAGCAGTTACAGTTGGAAGACGCATACCCTTAAAAATAATTCACCCCTCCACTTT.

This chain joins TRBV10-1 and TRBJ2-3; no firm D call. Trimming left V 4 bases short and J 8 bases short, with 10 bases between. CDR1 is WNHNN, CDR2 SYGVQD, per germline (reference sequence). This CDR3 comprises 12 residues. CDR3 residues: CASSGRGSTQYF. The CDR3 nucleotides are TGCGCCAGCAGTGGTAGAGGAAGTACGCAGTATTTT.

V gene TRBV7-6 combines with J gene TRBJ1-1, with 8 positions matching TRBD1. CDR3 length: 15 residues. Germline CDR1 SGHVS, CDR2 FNYEAQ. Trimming removed 3 bases from V and 4 bases from J; junction bases left unmatched: 7. CDR3 sequence reads: CASSFDRGSSTEAFF. The CDR3 bases are TGTGCCAGCAGCTTTGACAGGGGATCATCCACTGAAGCTTTCTTT.

The genes are TRBV20-1 and TRBJ2-7; 14 bases fit TRBD2. V lost 1 base, J lost 3 bases, and 11 bases stayed unmatched. Germline loops: CDR1 DFQATT, CDR2 SNEGSKA (reference sequence). This CDR3 comprises 18 residues. CDR3 residues: CSARGATSGGGRGYEQYV. The CDR3 nucleotides read TGCAGTGCTAGAGGCGCGACTAGCGGGGGGGGAAGAGGCTACGAGCAGTACGTC.

In its sample, this clonotype was seen a few times. The chain carries TRBV20-1 and TRBJ2-7, with D hard to call. CDR3 length: 13 residues. Germline assignment: CDR1 DFQATT and CDR2 SNEGSKA (reference sequence). Trimming left V 4 bases short and J 3 bases short, with 13 bases between. CDR3 protein: CSATFADSYEQYV. DNA of the CDR3: TGCAGTGCTACGTTTGCAGATAGCTACGAGCAGTACGTC.

This clonotype was counted ten times or more. This chain links TRBV7-2 with TRBJ2-3, with a possible D match to TRBD1 (6 bases). V was pared by 1 base and J by 3 bases, with 11 bases between. The CDR3 has 15 amino acids. Germline V lookup: CDR1 SGHTA, CDR2 FQGNSA. CDR3 sequence reads: CASSLEGRGTDTQYF. The CDR3 coding sequence is TGTGCCAGCAGCTTAGAAGGCAGGGGTACAGATACGCAGTATTTT.